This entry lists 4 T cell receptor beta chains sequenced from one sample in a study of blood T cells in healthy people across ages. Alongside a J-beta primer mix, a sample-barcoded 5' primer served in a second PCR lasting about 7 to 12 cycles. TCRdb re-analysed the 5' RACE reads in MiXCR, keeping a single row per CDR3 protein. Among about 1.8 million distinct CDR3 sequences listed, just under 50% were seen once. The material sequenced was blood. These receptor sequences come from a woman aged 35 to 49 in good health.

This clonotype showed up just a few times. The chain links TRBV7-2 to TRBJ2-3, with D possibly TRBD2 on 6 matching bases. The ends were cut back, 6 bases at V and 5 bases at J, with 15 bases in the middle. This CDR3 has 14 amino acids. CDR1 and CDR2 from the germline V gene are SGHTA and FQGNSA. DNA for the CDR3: TGTGCCAGCAGTCTACCGGGAGACATAGATACGCAGTATTTT. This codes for CASSLPGDIDTQYF.

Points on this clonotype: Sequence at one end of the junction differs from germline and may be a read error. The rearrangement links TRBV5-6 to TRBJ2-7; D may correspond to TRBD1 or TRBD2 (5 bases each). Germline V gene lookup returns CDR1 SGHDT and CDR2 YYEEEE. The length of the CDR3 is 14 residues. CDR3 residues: CASWGTGGAYVQYF. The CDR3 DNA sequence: TGTGCCAGCTGGGGGACGGGTGGAGCCTACGTGCAGTACTTC.

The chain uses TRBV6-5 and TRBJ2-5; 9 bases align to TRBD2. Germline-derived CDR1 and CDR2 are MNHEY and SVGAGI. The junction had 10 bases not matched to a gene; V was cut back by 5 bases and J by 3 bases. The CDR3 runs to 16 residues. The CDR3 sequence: CASSRISTSGKETQYF. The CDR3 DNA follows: TGTGCCAGCAGTCGGATCTCGACTAGCGGTAAAGAGACCCAGTACTTC.

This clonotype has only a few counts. The CDR3 loop reads CSVGGHRIEQYF. In nucleotides, the CDR3 is TGCAGCGTTGGGGGACATCGGATTGAGCAGTACTTC. The chain is built from TRBV29-1 and TRBJ2-7, with a tentative D call TRBD1 (6 bases). CDR3 size: 12 residues. CDR1 and CDR2 (germline): SQVTM, ANQGSEA. Deletions cut 4 bases from V and 7 bases from J, with 14 bases between.